This paragraph covers one T cell receptor (beta chain) sequence. The antigen remains undetermined. This specimen belongs to a study of T-cell reconstitution after alpha-beta-depleted transplantation in children. Study-wide points: Hyperexpanded clones declined; after one year, newly produced T cells mostly supplied diversity. Expanded graft clones numbering several hundred reportedly gave rise to alpha-beta T cells about two months after transplant.

Unique molecular identifiers featured in how the TCRbeta library was prepared. In TCRdb, the PCR reads were re-called with MiXCR into one record per CDR3 protein. The sample lists 780,000 or so distinct CDR3 sequences; approximately 15% were seen once. The CDR3 has 15 residues. CDR1 is MRHNA, CDR2 SNTAGT, per germline. V gave up 5 bases and J gave up 6 bases; unmatched junction bases: 8. The chain has TRBV6-4 and TRBJ2-3, with 10 bases that match TRBD2. The source is a male patient aged 5 to 17 who had a stem cell transplant for acute lymphoblastic leukemia, so the T cells may come from the graft donor. The sequenced sample was PBMCs, mostly from graft donor cells, obtained 360 days after TCRalphabeta/CD19-depleted stem cell transplant. This chain's CDR3 is CASSPWTSGVDTQYF. The CDR3 DNA is TGTGCCAGCAGTCCCTGGACTAGCGGAGTCGATACGCAGTATTTT.